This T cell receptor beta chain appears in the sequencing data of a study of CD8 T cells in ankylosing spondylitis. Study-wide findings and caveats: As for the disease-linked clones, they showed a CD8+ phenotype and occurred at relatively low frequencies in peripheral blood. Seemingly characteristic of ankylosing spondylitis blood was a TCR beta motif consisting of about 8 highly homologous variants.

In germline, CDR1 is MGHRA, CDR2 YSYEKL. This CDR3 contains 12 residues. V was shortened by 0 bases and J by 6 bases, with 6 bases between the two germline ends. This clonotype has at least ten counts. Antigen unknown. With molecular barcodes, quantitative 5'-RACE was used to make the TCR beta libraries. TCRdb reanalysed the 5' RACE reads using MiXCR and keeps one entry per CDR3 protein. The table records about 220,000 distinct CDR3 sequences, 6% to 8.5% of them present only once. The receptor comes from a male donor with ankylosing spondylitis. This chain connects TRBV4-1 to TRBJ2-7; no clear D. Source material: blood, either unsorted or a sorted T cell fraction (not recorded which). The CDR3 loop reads CASSQDVSEQYF. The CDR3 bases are TGCGCCAGCAGCCAAGACGTGAGCGAGCAGTACTTC.